The 7 T cell receptor beta chains below come from one sample, sequenced in a study of OX40 agonist ivuxolimab in advanced cancers. The method was immunoSEQ multiplex PCR; TCRdb's version includes in-frame clones alone and lacks a portion of them. The sample holds about 70,000 clones, about 91% seen once. The sequencing used CD4+ or CD8+ T cells sorted from blood, collected in a trial of the OX40 agonist ivuxolimab. The origin of the receptors is an adult with an advanced solid tumor such as melanoma, head and neck, liver or kidney cancer.

V and J are TRBV7-3 and TRBJ2-3; TRBD2 aligns across 9 bases. Trimming at V came to 5 bases and at J to 4 bases, leaving 1 base not matched to a gene. CDR3 length: 13 amino acids. Germline lookup yields CDR1 SGHTA and CDR2 FQGTGA. As DNA, the CDR3 is TGTGCCAGCAGCCTAGCGGGGTCAGATACGCAGTATTTT. Protein product: CASSLAGSDTQYF.

The gene calls are TRBV5-4 and TRBJ2-3; 13 bases align to TRBD2. The CDR3 extends over 16 amino acids. In germline, CDR1 is SGHNT, CDR2 YYREEE (reference sequence). Germline trimming cut 3 bases from V and 4 bases from J; bases unmatched to any gene: 5. The CDR3 DNA sequence: TGTGCCAGCAGCTCCGGACTAGCGGGAGTCGCAGATACGCAGTATTTT. It yields the protein CASSSGLAGVADTQYF.

The chain carries TRBV7-8 and TRBJ1-2; D unclear. Germline V lookup: CDR1 SGHVS, CDR2 FQNEAQ. The CDR3 is made up of 13 amino acids. Trimming shortened V by 5 bases and J by 7 bases, and 14 bases separated the two germline ends. This CDR3 reads CASSLTRQGGYTF. For the CDR3, the DNA is TGTGCCAGCAGCCTCACGAGACAAGGTGGCTACACCTTC.

V and J are TRBV6-5 and TRBJ2-7; weak D call: TRBD1 (6 bases). Germline CDR1 and CDR2: MNHEY and SVGAGI. V gave up 2 bases and J gave up 4 bases, with 9 bases separating them. This CDR3 has 13 residues. The CDR3 is CASSYETGYEQYF. The CDR3 DNA reads TGTGCCAGCAGTTACGAAACAGGGTACGAGCAGTACTTC.

The chain joins TRBV2 to TRBJ1-4, with D perhaps TRBD1 (5 bases). The CDR3 runs 14 residues. Germline-derived CDR1 and CDR2 are SNHLY and FYNNEI. Trimming pared 7 bases from V and 4 bases from J, leaving 13 bases between. The CDR3 protein is CASMVGGGNEKLFF. The CDR3 DNA sequence: TGTGCCAGCATGGTCGGGGGGGGTAATGAAAAACTGTTTTTT.

The chain recombines TRBV19 with TRBJ1-1; D ambiguous. The V gene's germline CDR1 is LNHDA and CDR2 SQIVND (reference sequence). The ends were cut back, 7 bases at V and 0 bases at J, with 12 bases in the middle. The CDR3 runs to 14 residues. The CDR3 nucleotides read TGTGCCAGTACCACTCCCGGGATGAACACTGAAGCTTTCTTT. Translating it yields CASTTPGMNTEAFF.

The V call is TRBV1, the J call TRBJ1-1; TRBD1 reflects the table's D call only, with no check against the DNA. TRBV1 is shown as a pseudogene. This CDR3 has 17 residues. DNA of the CDR3: TGCACCAGCAGCCAAGGAGGGACAGGGGGCAAGAACACTGAAGCTTTCTTT. This sequence encodes CTSSQGGTGGKNTEAFF.